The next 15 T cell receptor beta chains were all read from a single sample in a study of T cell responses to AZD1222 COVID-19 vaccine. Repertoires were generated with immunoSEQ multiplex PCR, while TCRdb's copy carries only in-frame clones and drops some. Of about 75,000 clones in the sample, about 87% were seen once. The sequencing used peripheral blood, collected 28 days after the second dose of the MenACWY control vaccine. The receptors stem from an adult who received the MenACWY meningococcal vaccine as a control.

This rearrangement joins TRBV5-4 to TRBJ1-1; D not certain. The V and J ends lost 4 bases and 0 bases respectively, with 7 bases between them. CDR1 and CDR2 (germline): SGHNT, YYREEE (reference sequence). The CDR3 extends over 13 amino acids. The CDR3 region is CASSLPLNTEAFF. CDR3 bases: TGTGCCAGCAGCCTCCCCTTGAACACTGAAGCTTTCTTT. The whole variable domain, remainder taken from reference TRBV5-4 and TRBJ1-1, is ETGVTQSPTHLIKTRGQQVTLRCSSQSGHNTVSWYQQALGQGPQFIFQYYREEENGRGNFPPRFSGLQFPNYSSELNVNALELDDSALYLCASSLPLNTEAFFGQGTRLTVV.

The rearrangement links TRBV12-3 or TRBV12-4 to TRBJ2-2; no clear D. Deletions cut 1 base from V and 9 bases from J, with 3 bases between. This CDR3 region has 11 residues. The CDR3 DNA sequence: TGTGCCAGCAGTTTAGGGAGGGAGCTGTTTTTT. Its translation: CASSLGRELFF.

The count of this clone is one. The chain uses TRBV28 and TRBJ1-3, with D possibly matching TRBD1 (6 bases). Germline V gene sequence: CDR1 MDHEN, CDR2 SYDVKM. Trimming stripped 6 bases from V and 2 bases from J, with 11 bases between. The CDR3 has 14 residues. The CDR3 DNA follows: TGTGCCAGCAGCTTAGACAGGCCTGGAAACACCATATATTTT. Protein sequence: CASSLDRPGNTIYF.

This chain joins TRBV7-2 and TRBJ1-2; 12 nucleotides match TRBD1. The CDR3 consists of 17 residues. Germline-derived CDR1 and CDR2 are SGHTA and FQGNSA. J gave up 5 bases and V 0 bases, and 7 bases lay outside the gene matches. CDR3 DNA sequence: TGTGCCAGCAGCTTAGCTTCCGGGACAGGGGGCTCGTATGGCTACACCTTC. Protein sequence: CASSLASGTGGSYGYTF. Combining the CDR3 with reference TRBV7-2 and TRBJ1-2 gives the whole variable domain GAGVSQSPSNKVTEKGKDVELRCDPISGHTALYWYRQSLGQGLEFLIYFQGNSAPDKSGLPSDRFSAERTGGSVSTLTIQRTQQEDSAVYLCASSLASGTGGSYGYTFGSGTRLTVV.

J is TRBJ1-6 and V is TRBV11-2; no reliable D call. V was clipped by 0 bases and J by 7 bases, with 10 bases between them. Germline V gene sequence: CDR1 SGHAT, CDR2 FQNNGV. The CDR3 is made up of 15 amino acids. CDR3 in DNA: TGTGCCAGCAGCTTAGATCATCTACGGAATTCACCCCTCCACTTT. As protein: CASSLDHLRNSPLHF.

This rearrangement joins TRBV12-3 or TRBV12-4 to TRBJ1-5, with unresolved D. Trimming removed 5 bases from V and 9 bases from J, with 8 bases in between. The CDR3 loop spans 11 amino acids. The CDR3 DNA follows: TGTGCCAGCAGTCAGAGTGGGCCCCAGCATTTT. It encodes CASSQSGPQHF.

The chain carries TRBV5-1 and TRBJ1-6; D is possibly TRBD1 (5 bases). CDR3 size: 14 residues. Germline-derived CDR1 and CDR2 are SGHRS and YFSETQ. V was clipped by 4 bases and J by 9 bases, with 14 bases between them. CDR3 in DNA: TGCGCCAGCAGCGTAGGGGATGCGGGTTCACCCCTCCACTTT. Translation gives CASSVGDAGSPLHF.

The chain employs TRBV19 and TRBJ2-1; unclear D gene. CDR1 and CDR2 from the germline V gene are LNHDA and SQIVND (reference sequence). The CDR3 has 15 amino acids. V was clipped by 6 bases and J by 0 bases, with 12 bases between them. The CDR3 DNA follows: TGTGCCAGTAGCCCCCTGAGTAGCTCCTACAATGAGCAGTTCTTC. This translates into CASSPLSSSYNEQFF. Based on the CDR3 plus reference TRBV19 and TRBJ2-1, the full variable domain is DGGITQSPKYLFRKEGQNVTLSCEQNLNHDAMYWYRQDPGQGLRLIYYSQIVNDFQKGDIAEGYSVSREKKESFPLTVTSAQKNPTAFYLCASSPLSSSYNEQFFGPGTRLTVL.

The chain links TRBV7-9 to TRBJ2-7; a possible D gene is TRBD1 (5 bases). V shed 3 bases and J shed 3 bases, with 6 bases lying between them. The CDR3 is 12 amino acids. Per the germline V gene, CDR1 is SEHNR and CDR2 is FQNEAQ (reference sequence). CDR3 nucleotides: TGTGCCAGCAGCTTGCAGGGCTACGAGCAGTACTTC. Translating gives CASSLQGYEQYF.

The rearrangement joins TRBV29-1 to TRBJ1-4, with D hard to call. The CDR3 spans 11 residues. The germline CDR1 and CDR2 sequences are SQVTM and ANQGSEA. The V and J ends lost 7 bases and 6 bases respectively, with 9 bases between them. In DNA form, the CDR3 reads TGCAGCGCCTGGGCGGATGAAAAACTGTTTTTT. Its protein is CSAWADEKLFF. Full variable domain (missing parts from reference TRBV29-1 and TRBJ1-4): SAVISQKPSRDICQRGTSLTIQCQVDSQVTMMFWYRQQPGQSLTLIATANQGSEATYESGFVIDKFPISRPNLTFSTLTVSNMSPEDSSIYLCSAWADEKLFFGSGTQLSVL.

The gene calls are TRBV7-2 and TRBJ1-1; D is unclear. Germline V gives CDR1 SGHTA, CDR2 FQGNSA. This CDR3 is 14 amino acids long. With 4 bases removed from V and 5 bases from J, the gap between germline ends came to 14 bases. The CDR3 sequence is CASSSLGGLTEAFF. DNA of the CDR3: TGTGCCAGCAGCTCCTTAGGCGGCTTGACTGAAGCTTTCTTT.

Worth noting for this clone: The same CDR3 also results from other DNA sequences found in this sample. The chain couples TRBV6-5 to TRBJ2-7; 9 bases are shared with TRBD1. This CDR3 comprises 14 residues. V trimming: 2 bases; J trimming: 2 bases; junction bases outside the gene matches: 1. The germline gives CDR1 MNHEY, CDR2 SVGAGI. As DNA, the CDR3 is TGTGCCAGCAGTTACGGACAGGGGCCCTACGAGCAGTACTTC. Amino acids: CASSYGQGPYEQYF.

The CDR3 nucleotides are TGCGCCAGCAGCTTACGAGTGACCTCCTACAATGAGCAGTTCTTC. Amino acids: CASSLRVTSYNEQFF. V is TRBV5-1 and J is TRBJ2-1; D is unclear. The ends were cut back, 2 bases at V and 0 bases at J, with 9 bases in the middle. Germline V gene sequence: CDR1 SGHRS, CDR2 YFSETQ. CDR3 length: 15 residues.

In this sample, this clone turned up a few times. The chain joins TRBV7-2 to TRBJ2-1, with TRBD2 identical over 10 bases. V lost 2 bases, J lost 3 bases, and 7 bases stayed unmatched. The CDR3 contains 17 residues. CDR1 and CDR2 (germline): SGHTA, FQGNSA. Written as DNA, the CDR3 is TGTGCCAGCAGCTTAAGCCCTCCTAGCGGGAGCTACAATGAGCAGTTCTTC. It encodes CASSLSPPSGSYNEQFF. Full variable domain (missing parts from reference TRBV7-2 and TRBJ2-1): GAGVSQSPSNKVTEKGKDVELRCDPISGHTALYWYRQSLGQGLEFLIYFQGNSAPDKSGLPSDRFSAERTGGSVSTLTIQRTQQEDSAVYLCASSLSPPSGSYNEQFFGPGTRLTVL.

CDR3 sequence: CASSHERGDTEAFF. The CDR3 DNA sequence: TGCGCCAGCAGCCACGAGAGGGGGGACACTGAAGCTTTCTTT. This sequence joins TRBV4-3 and TRBJ1-1; D possibly corresponds to TRBD1 (6 bases). V was clipped by 3 bases and J by 3 bases, with 11 bases between them. The length of the CDR3 is 14 residues. Germline values: CDR1 LGHNA, CDR2 YSLEER.